Here is one TCR beta chain with its context. The antigen it recognizes is unknown. No quality values exist for individual bases; no much larger clone is one base distant. The CDR3, from cysteine to phenylalanine, totals 12 residues. The sequence is cut down to CDR3 DNA, 36 bases in frame from base 1. The junction carries 10 bases between V and J, which are trimmed by 7 bases and 8 bases respectively. The germline V gene encodes CDR1 KGHDR and CDR2 SFDVKD. Participants in the prospective study were aged about 18 to 95 years, lived in about two dozen United States geographic areas, and enrolled through a virtual design. Cohort assignment in the prospective study relied on participant-reported clinical history from a screening survey and a study questionnaire. Each participant in the prospective study had whole blood, serum and a nasopharyngeal or oropharyngeal swab collected by mobile phlebotomists. Over a roughly 2-month period, participants in the prospective study had the option of providing additional blood draws and questionnaires. Before DNA extraction, blood samples from the prospective study were shipped at room temperature or frozen.

TCRbeta CDR3 regions were amplified from genomic DNA by means of the immunoSEQ Assay, a bias-controlled multiplex PCR. In the original analysis: Nucleated cell counts per sample were estimated from amplification of reference gene primers within the assay. To quantify the absolute abundance of each unique TCRbeta CDR3 rearrangement, sequence reads were collapsed and filtered. Productive Simpson clonality was computed per sample as the square root of Simpson's diversity index over productive rearrangements. Drawn from immuneACCESS, this table holds only the in-frame rearrangements with V and J called that TCRdb kept. Clones are partly lost; checked studies trace under half to an unresolved V gene and leave the rest unexplained. V and J calls and clone size are as listed in that table; D and trimming were resolved from the DNA. Counted in this sample were fewer than 350,000 clones; about nine tenths of them appeared once. Approximately 2.4% of the sample goes to the ten largest clones.

This sample is part of a study of blood T cell repertoires in COVID-19 (TCRdb year 2020). Study-level background: The collaborator samples originated in the United States, Italy and Spain and spanned the acute and convalescent phases of COVID-19. The prospective study material was composed of cDNA or gDNA derived from T cells, B-cell-depleted T cells, or PBMCs. The dataset comprised deeply sampled blood TCRbeta repertoires from subjects exposed to, actively infected with, or recovered from COVID-19. A freely available public database, intended as a resource for researchers studying the immune response to SARS-CoV-2, is where the repertoires were released. The samples were drawn from the first 160 participants of the ongoing ImmuneRACE study and from 950 to 1,500 subjects provided by 6 global collaborators. Nearly every sample came with metadata listing a de-identified subject ID, COVID-19 status, age in years and sex. Where available, HLA class I and class II types were taken from metadata supplied by the sample provider and were not determined by assay-based typing.

Results the study describes overall, beyond this receptor: How much clinical and demographic metadata was included differed by source and by participant, and the metadata was provided uncurated.

Recombination joined TRBV24-1 with TRBJ2-2; no D gene is confidently identified. The TCR was taken from a woman in her forties with acute COVID-19. Sample: PBMCs or T cells enriched from blood (not recorded which). CDR3 loop: CATSAVLGELFF. The sequence in DNA is TGTGCCACCAGCGCGGTTCTGGGGGAGCTGTTTTTT.